The clone carrying this T cell receptor beta chain was detected only a few times. The antigen is undetermined. Molecular barcoding with unique molecular identifiers was used for the TCRbeta library. MiXCR was run by TCRdb on the PCR reads, yielding one entry per CDR3 protein. Seen here are about 110,000 distinct CDR3 sequences, roughly 6.1% observed once, and the top ten hold approximately 25%. This sample stems from a study of T-cell reconstitution after alpha-beta-depleted transplantation in children. The study, taken as a whole, reports: Two months or so post-transplant, alpha-beta T cells reportedly derived from several hundred expanded graft clones. One year after transplant, T-cell counts and diversity came mostly from newly produced T cells.

Germline V gives CDR1 LGHNA, CDR2 YSLEER. The length of the CDR3 is 17 residues. V gave up 0 bases and J gave up 0 bases; unmatched junction bases: 4. This receptor was taken from a male patient aged 2-15 years who had a stem cell transplant for acute lymphoblastic leukemia, so the T cells may come from the graft donor. The chain employs TRBV4-3 and TRBJ1-5; 8 positions agree with TRBD1. The specimen was PBMCs, mostly from graft donor cells, collected 360 days after TCRalphabeta/CD19-depleted stem cell transplant. Written as DNA, the CDR3 is TGCGCCAGCAGCCAAGAACTGACAGGGGTTAGCAATCAGCCCCAGCATTTT. This encodes CASSQELTGVSNQPQHF.